This TCR beta chain is from a study of blood T cell repertoires in COVID-19. Study-level information: Material from acute and convalescent COVID-19 was sourced from the United States, Italy and Spain. T cells, B-cell-depleted T cells, or PBMCs provided the cDNA or gDNA that served as material.

Source study methods: Nucleated cell counts were estimated from reference gene primer amplification. Clones were sequenced by immunoSEQ multiplex PCR, and TCRdb holds only the in-frame ones, with some missing. The V and J calls and the clone size are those of that table, but D and trimming were determined from the DNA. The table shows hundreds of thousands of clones, with roughly 90% occurring only once. The clonotype originates from a man aged 55 to 70 who had recovered from COVID-19. The sequenced sample consisted of peripheral blood.

The CDR3 protein is CASSIILNTEAFF. The CDR3 bases are TGTGCCAGTAGTATCATTTTGAACACTGAAGCTTTCTTT. The chain joins TRBV19 to TRBJ1-1; D remains unclear. CDR3 length: 13 amino acids. The ends were cut back, 3 bases at V and 0 bases at J, with 5 bases in the middle. Germline V lookup: CDR1 LNHDA, CDR2 SQIVND (reference sequence).